This T cell receptor beta chain was profiled in a study of PD-L1 blockade in urothelial cancer. Overall study context: Analyses were performed on blood at 3 weeks after treatment start (the second dose) and at 6 weeks. Study-level points and caveats: At 3 weeks on treatment, tumor-associated clones expanded more with durable benefit. Patients with below-median pretreatment blood clonality survived longer.

Germline V gene data show CDR1 as LGHNA and CDR2 as YSLEER. The CDR3 extends over 15 amino acids. J was trimmed by 3 bases and V by 1 base; bases with no gene match: 5. Each PCR contained spiked-in synthetic TCR analog templates. Here immunoSEQ multiplex PCR was the method, and the copy in TCRdb shows in-frame clones only, minus some. The table includes roughly 45,000 clones, about 90% detected once. Comments on this clone: The antigen remains unidentified.

The chain employs TRBV4-3 and TRBJ2-7; TRBD1 matches at 8 bases. This receptor was identified in a man between 60 and 75 years old with urothelial cancer. Sample: PBMCs, taken around atezolizumab (anti-PD-L1) treatment. The CDR3 bases are TGCGCCAGCAGCCAAGCCGCCGGGACAGGCTACGAGCAGTACTTC. Its protein product is CASSQAAGTGYEQYF.